This T cell receptor beta chain was found in a study of T-cell reconstitution after alpha-beta-depleted transplantation in children. During its preparation, the TCRbeta library received unique molecular identifiers. TCRdb reanalysed the PCR reads using MiXCR and keeps one entry per CDR3 protein. The profile covers 600,000 to 800,000 distinct CDR3 sequences, with 13% appearing a single time and 0.79% taken by the ten largest. This clonotype was seen only a few times. As yet, its antigen is unknown. Trimming removed 2 bases at V and 16 bases at J, with 18 bases between. Germline values: CDR1 ENHRY, CDR2 SYGVKD. This CDR3 is built from 13 residues. Study-wide results and caveats: At the one-year point after transplant, T-cell counts and TCRbeta diversity were found to come mostly from T cells that had been newly produced. Several hundred expanded graft clones reportedly were the source of alpha-beta T cells about two months after transplant. Surviving thymic progenitors and recipient T cells were the source of high TCRbeta diversity at day 60 in some patients.

This TCR came from a girl aged 2 to 10 with congenital amegakaryocytic thrombocytopenia, due to receive a stem cell transplant. The chain combines TRBV10-3 with TRBJ2-1, with D possibly TRBD1 on 6 matching bases. This material consisted of PBMCs, taken before TCRalphabeta/CD19-depleted stem cell transplant. The CDR3 region has the DNA TGTGCCATCAGTGAGACCGTGACAGGCTTCTCTTTCTTC. Residues: CAISETVTGFSFF.